A selection of T cell receptor beta chains follows, all from one sample in a study of cytomegalovirus exposure and HLA in healthy donors. Sequenced by immunoSEQ multiplex PCR; TCRdb stores in-frame clones only, minus some. The data show over 100,000 clones, about 70% seen once. The material sequenced was PBMCs. The receptors originated from a human donor in good health. Each CDR3 is given with its conserved first and last residue. Each record gives: D gene, clone size, V gene, CDR3 length, J gene, CDR3 DNA, CDR3 protein. D genes are given only for firm matches. Clone size is shown for a subset of rows, as once, few, many or a class of expanded clone.

TRBD2	.	TRBV27	15	TRBJ2-7	TGTGCCAGCAGTTTAAAAGCGGGGAGCTCCTACGAGCAGTACTTC	CASSLKAGSSYEQYF
TRBD1	.	TRBV4-1	15	TRBJ1-2	TGCGCCAGCAGCCTAGAACGCCGGGACAGTCGTTGGTATACCTTC	CASSLERRDSRWYTF
TRBD2	.	TRBV11-1	16	TRBJ2-1	TGTGCCAGCAGCCTCTCCGGGACTAGGACAAACAATGAGCAGTTCTTC	CASSLSGTRTNNEQFF
TRBD1	.	TRBV5-6	14	TRBJ2-7	TGTGCCAGCTTCCGGGACAGCAGCGACTACGAGCAGTACTTC	CASFRDSSDYEQYF
TRBD2	.	TRBV7-2	16	TRBJ2-5	TGTGCCAGCAGCTTAACCCTAGCGGGGGGACAAGAGACCCAGTACTTC	CASSLTLAGGQETQYF
.	.	TRBV7-2	14	TRBJ1-1	TGTGCCAGCAGGGGGGGAGCGAGGAACACTGAAGCTTTCTTT	CASRGGARNTEAFF
TRBD1	.	TRBV30	16	TRBJ2-7	TGTGCCTGGACCTTAAACAGGGGGCAAGTCTCCTACGAGCAGTACTTC	CAWTLNRGQVSYEQYF
.	few	TRBV5-8	14	TRBJ2-1	TGTGCCCAAGGTCAGGGAAGGGGCTACAATGAGCAGTTCTTC	CAQGQGRGYNEQFF
.	.	TRBV7-2	14	TRBJ2-7	TGTGCCAGCAGTTTGGGCACAGGCTCCTACGAGCAGTACTTC	CASSLGTGSYEQYF
.	.	TRBV6-1	13	TRBJ1-2	TGTGCCAGCAGTGAATCGCATGGGCTCGGCTACACCTTC	CASSESHGLGYTF
.	.	TRBV28	12	TRBJ1-3	TGTGCCAGCAGTTTATTAGACAGTAGAATATATTTT	CASSLLDSRIYF
.	.	TRBV2	14	TRBJ2-3	TGTGCCAGCAGTGAGCAGGGTGTCACAGATACGCAGTATTTT	CASSEQGVTDTQYF
.	.	TRBV19	12	TRBJ1-6	TGTGCCAGTAGTTTCCGGGAGTCACCCCTCCACTTT	CASSFRESPLHF
.	.	TRBV9	13	TRBJ2-1	TGTGCCAGCAGCGTAGGGGAGGTTCATGAGCAGTTCTTC	CASSVGEVHEQFF
.	once	TRBV6-1	14	TRBJ2-6	TGTGCCACGGTCGACTCTGGTGGGGCCAACGTCCTGACTTTC	CATVDSGGANVLTF
TRBD1	few	TRBV28	14	TRBJ1-4	TGTGCCAGCAGTTTAGGTGGACAGGATGAAAAACTGTTTTTT	CASSLGGQDEKLFF
TRBD1	.	TRBV19	18	TRBJ1-5	TGTGCCAGTAGTAGGGGAATGGGAACAGGGGGCGGCAATCAGCCCCAGCATTTT	CASSRGMGTGGGNQPQHF
TRBD1	.	TRBV6-5	15	TRBJ1-1	TGTGCCAGCAGTTACGGATCGACAGGGGGTACTGAAGCTTTCTTT	CASSYGSTGGTEAFF
.	few	TRBV28	14	TRBJ1-1	TGTGCCAGCAGTTTAGTAAGGGAGGCGAGTGAAGCTTTCTTT	CASSLVREASEAFF
TRBD1	.	TRBV6-6	13	TRBJ2-4	TGTGCCACCGTACAGGGGGCTTGGAACATTCAGTACTTC	CATVQGAWNIQYF
.	.	TRBV5-6	13	TRBJ2-1	TGTGCCAGCAGCTCCACCCTATCCAATGAGCAGTTCTTC	CASSSTLSNEQFF
TRBD1	.	TRBV7-3	13	TRBJ1-6	TGTGCCTCCGCCCGACAGGGAAACTCACCCCTCCACTTT	CASARQGNSPLHF
.	.	TRBV30	14	TRBJ1-3	TGTGCCTGGAGGAGTTTACTCTCTGGAAACACCATATATTTT	CAWRSLLSGNTIYF
.	once	TRBV7-2	15	TRBJ1-3	TGTGCCAGCAGCGTTAGTGACTACTCTGGAAACACCATATATTTT	CASSVSDYSGNTIYF
TRBD2	.	TRBV2	16	TRBJ2-3	TGTGCCAGCAGGGGACTAGGGACTAGCACTGCAGATACGCAGTATTTT	CASRGLGTSTADTQYF
.	.	TRBV7-8	15	TRBJ1-1	TGTGCCAGCAGCGTAGACAGGAGCCCGAACACTGAAGCTTTCTTT	CASSVDRSPNTEAFF
.	.	TRBV30	17	TRBJ1-1	TGTGCCTGGAGTGTTCGTGGACGGGGTGGGTGGGGCACTGAAGCTTTCTTT	CAWSVRGRGGWGTEAFF
TRBD1	.	TRBV6-5	15	TRBJ1-5	TGTGCCAGCAGTTCAGGGGGGATACGCAATCAGCCCCAGCATTTT	CASSSGGIRNQPQHF
.	.	TRBV30	15	TRBJ1-6	TGTGCCTGGAAAAGCGGGGGGATGGATAATTCACCCCTCCACTTT	CAWKSGGMDNSPLHF
.	.	TRBV28	13	TRBJ2-5	TGTGCCAGCAGTACGGGACTTCGAGAGACCCAGTACTTC	CASSTGLRETQYF
.	.	TRBV27	13	TRBJ2-5	TGTGCCAGCAGTTTTGCGGGGGCAGAGACCCAGTACTTC	CASSFAGAETQYF
.	.	TRBV10-3	18	TRBJ2-6	TGTGCCATCAGTGACGCCAAGGAGGGGCGGTATGGGGCCAACGTCCTGACTTTC	CAISDAKEGRYGANVLTF
.	.	TRBV29-1	16	TRBJ1-3	TGCAGCGTTGAAGATCTCGGCGGGGCCCCTGGAAACACCATATATTTT	CSVEDLGGAPGNTIYF
TRBD1	.	TRBV4-3	15	TRBJ1-2	TGCGCCAGCAGCCAAGGGGACAGGGTGAACTATGGCTACACCTTC	CASSQGDRVNYGYTF
.	.	TRBV14	16	TRBJ2-5	TGTGCCAGCAGGGACCCCCCCCCGGCAGGGTGCGAGACCCAGTACTTC	CASRDPPPAGCETQYF
TRBD1	.	TRBV19	15	TRBJ1-4	TGTGCCAGTAGTATGCAGGGACAGTCGGGTGAAAAACTGTTTTTT	CASSMQGQSGEKLFF
.	few	TRBV6-5	14	TRBJ2-7	TGTGCCAGCAGCCTCTCGCAGGGCCCCTACGAGCAGTACTTC	CASSLSQGPYEQYF
.	.	TRBV5-5	12	TRBJ1-4	TGTGCCAGCAGCCATACAGGGGAAAAACTGTTTTTT	CASSHTGEKLFF
.	few	TRBV19	14	TRBJ1-1	TGTGCCAGTAGTCACTCGTCGGGTACCACTGAAGCTTTCTTT	CASSHSSGTTEAFF
TRBD1	.	TRBV6-5	13	TRBJ1-1	TGTGCCAGCAACATGCCAGGGGGCACTGAAGCTTTCTTT	CASNMPGGTEAFF
TRBD1	.	TRBV4-3	16	TRBJ2-7	TGCGCCAGCAGCTTAAGGGCTGACAGGGGGAAAAACGAGCAGTACTTC	CASSLRADRGKNEQYF
TRBD1	once	TRBV30	14	TRBJ1-2	TGTGCCTGGAGTGTTGGGACAGGGACCTATGGCTACACCTTC	CAWSVGTGTYGYTF